This is a list of T cell receptor beta chains from one sample in a study of cytomegalovirus exposure and HLA in healthy donors. Clones were read by immunoSEQ multiplex PCR, and TCRdb kept only the in-frame ones, dropping some. The table shows around 78,000 clones, with approximately 84% occurring only once. The specimen sequenced was PBMCs. The source of these receptors is a woman between 45 and 60 years old in good health and CMV-seronegative. CDR3s include the opening cysteine and the closing phenylalanine or tryptophan. D genes are given only for firm matches. Size tells how often a clone was seen (once, few, many) or the class of an expanded clone, and some rows leave it out.

-,TRBV7-6,TRBD2,TRBJ2-1,CASSRSGGRDNEQFF,TGTGCCAGCAGCCGTAGCGGGGGAAGGGACAATGAGCAGTTCTTC
-,TRBV5-1,-,TRBJ2-2,CASSVVAESGELFF,TGCGCCAGCAGTGTGGTAGCGGAGTCCGGGGAGCTGTTTTTT
-,TRBV7-9,TRBD1,TRBJ1-2,CASSFGQGAYYGYTF,TGTGCCAGCAGCTTCGGACAGGGGGCTTACTATGGCTACACCTTC
few,TRBV10-2,-,TRBJ2-7,CASSDSAEQYF,TGCGCCAGCAGTGACTCTGCCGAGCAGTACTTC
few,TRBV6-1,TRBD2,TRBJ2-7,CASSTGTTIGGEQYF,TGTGCCAGCAGTACCGGGACTACGATTGGTGGCGAGCAGTACTTC
-,TRBV15,-,TRBJ1-2,CATSTRDKANYGYTF,TGTGCCACCAGCACCCGGGACAAAGCTAACTATGGCTACACCTTC
-,TRBV6-5,-,TRBJ2-7,CASSYRDTPNYEQYF,TGTGCCAGCAGTTACCGGGACACCCCTAACTACGAGCAGTACTTC
once,TRBV28,-,TRBJ1-3,CASSLTTLGNTIYF,TGTGCCAGCAGTTTGACTACCCTGGGAAACACCATATATTTT
-,TRBV19,-,TRBJ1-5,CASSPLAVDQPQHF,TGTGCCAGTAGTCCCTTGGCGGTAGATCAGCCCCAGCATTTT
-,TRBV7-2,-,TRBJ1-5,CASSLEVQALGNQPQHF,TGTGCCAGCAGCTTAGAAGTACAGGCTCTGGGCAATCAGCCCCAGCATTTT
-,TRBV7-8,-,TRBJ1-5,CASSLTVRGGGNQPQHF,TGTGCCAGCAGCTTAACTGTTAGGGGGGGAGGCAATCAGCCCCAGCATTTT
-,TRBV15,-,TRBJ1-5,CATSRDLIQPQHF,TGTGCCACCAGCAGAGATCTTATTCAGCCCCAGCATTTT
-,TRBV29-1,TRBD2,TRBJ2-3,CSVEGTSGSSTDTQYF,TGCAGCGTTGAAGGGACTAGCGGGAGTAGCACAGATACGCAGTATTTT
-,TRBV7-2,-,TRBJ2-3,CASSLRGSLDGTDTQYF,TGTGCCAGCAGCTTACGTGGGTCCCTAGACGGTACAGATACGCAGTATTTT
few,TRBV27,TRBD1,TRBJ1-1,CASSQGAGQWNTEAFF,TGTGCCAGCAGTCAGGGGGCGGGACAGTGGAACACTGAAGCTTTCTTT
-,TRBV10-3,-,TRBJ1-5,CAISERGNQPQHF,TGTGCCATCAGTGAGCGGGGAAATCAGCCCCAGCATTTT
-,TRBV6-5,-,TRBJ2-7,CASRGTTQEQYF,TGTGCCAGCAGAGGGACAACCCAAGAGCAGTACTTC
-,TRBV9,TRBD2,TRBJ2-7,CASSVEGLALYEQYF,TGTGCCAGCAGCGTAGAGGGACTAGCGCTCTACGAGCAGTACTTC
-,TRBV4-1,-,TRBJ2-5,CASSQEGGLLQETQYF,TGCGCCAGCAGCCAAGAGGGGGGACTCCTCCAAGAGACCCAGTACTTC
-,TRBV7-2,TRBD1,TRBJ1-1,CASSSNRGSNTEAFF,TGTGCCAGCAGCTCAAACAGGGGTAGTAACACTGAAGCTTTCTTT
-,TRBV28,-,TRBJ1-4,CASSPRQANEKLFF,TGTGCCAGCAGTCCGAGACAGGCCAATGAAAAACTGTTTTTT
-,TRBV4-1,TRBD1,TRBJ1-2,CASSGAGTGDYGYTF,TGCGCCAGCAGCGGGGCCGGGACAGGGGACTATGGCTACACCTTC
few,TRBV28,-,TRBJ2-5,CASSLYSGQKETQYF,TGTGCCAGCAGTTTATACTCAGGGCAAAAAGAGACCCAGTACTTC
-,TRBV6-5,-,TRBJ2-3,CASSVGRGFDTQYF,TGTGCCAGCAGCGTAGGAAGGGGTTTCGATACGCAGTATTTT
once,TRBV28,-,TRBJ1-2,CASSWSGYGYTF,TGTGCCAGCAGTTGGTCGGGCTATGGCTACACCTTC
-,TRBV5-6,-,TRBJ1-1,CASSLGRNTEAFF,TGTGCCAGCAGCTTGGGGAGGAACACTGAAGCTTTCTTT
-,TRBV2,TRBD1,TRBJ2-3,CATRTGEDTQYF,TGTGCCACCCGGACAGGGGAAGATACGCAGTATTTT